Presented here are 25 T cell receptor beta chains from one specimen sequenced in a study of control samples from healthy donors and cancer patients. TCRdb keeps only in-frame clones here, not all; method: immunoSEQ multiplex PCR. The sample carries 150,000 or so clones, around 94% recorded once. Input material: PBMCs. These receptor sequences come from a man in his 60s with colorectal cancer.

This clone was counted at least ten times. The chain recombines TRBV18 with TRBJ2-7, with D perhaps TRBD1 (6 bases). The V end was cut by 4 bases, the J end by 7 bases, with 11 bases between. The V gene's germline CDR1 is KGHSH and CDR2 LQKENI. CDR3 length: 12 amino acids. CDR3 sequence (DNA): TGTGCCAGCTCACTTCCAGGGGAAGAGCAGTACTTC. Translating it yields CASSLPGEEQYF.

V gene TRBV24-1 combines with J gene TRBJ1-4; D remains unclear. CDR3 size: 12 residues. Per germline, CDR1 KGHDR and CDR2 SFDVKD. V lost 5 bases, J lost 4 bases, and 4 bases lay in between. In nucleotides, the CDR3 is TGTGCCACCAGTGGGAGTAATGAAAAACTGTTTTTT. It translates to CATSGSNEKLFF.

This rearrangement joins TRBV27 to TRBJ1-1; TRBD1 agrees at 9 bases. This CDR3 has 13 residues. V was pared by 6 bases and J by 6 bases, with 5 bases of the junction left unmatched. CDR1 and CDR2 (germline): MNHEY, SMNVEV (reference sequence). The CDR3 DNA reads as TGTGCCAGCAGCTCCAGACAGGGGGCTGAAGCTTTCTTT. Translated: CASSSRQGAEAFF.

J is TRBJ2-4 and V is TRBV18; D may correspond to TRBD1 or TRBD2 (5 bases each). This CDR3 comprises 16 residues. Trimming removed 3 bases at V and 15 bases at J, with 27 bases between. Looked up from germline, CDR1 is KGHSH and CDR2 is LQKENI. This CDR3 is CASSPLLARDGKNRYF. In DNA form, the CDR3 reads TGTGCCAGCTCACCCCTCCTAGCCCGGGACGGCAAAAACAGGTACTTC.

The CDR3 here is CASSRGQGNIQYF. For the CDR3, the DNA is TGTGCCAGCAGCCGGGGACAGGGGAACATTCAGTACTTC. The chain carries TRBV6-5 and TRBJ2-4, with TRBD1 identical over 10 bases. V shed 6 bases and J 7 bases; nucleotides not matched to a gene: 3. The germline V gene has CDR1 MNHEY and CDR2 SVGAGI. The CDR3 totals 13 residues.

The chain joins TRBV6-1 to TRBJ1-2; maybe TRBD1 (6 bases). V was clipped by 0 bases and J by 6 bases, with 11 bases between them. Germline values: CDR1 MNHNS, CDR2 SASEGT. The CDR3 sequence is 14 residues long. The CDR3 sequence is CASSEALQGHGYTF. CDR3 DNA sequence: TGTGCCAGCAGTGAAGCGCTCCAGGGGCATGGCTACACCTTC.

This chain connects TRBV27 to TRBJ2-2; TRBD1 is a possible D gene (5 bases). Per germline, CDR1 MNHEY and CDR2 SMNVEV (reference sequence). The V end was cut by 6 bases, the J end by 6 bases, with 17 bases between. CDR3 length: 15 amino acids. The CDR3 coding sequence is TGTGCCAGCAGCAGAGTCAGGGCTCAGTCCGGGGAGCTGTTTTTT. Translated: CASSRVRAQSGELFF.

The J gene is TRBJ1-6, the V gene TRBV4-1; 8 bases agree with TRBD1. V shed 3 bases and J 0 bases; nucleotides not matched to a gene: 4. Germline CDR1 MGHRA, CDR2 YSYEKL. CDR3 size: 17 residues. This chain's CDR3 is CASSHIGQGSYNSPLHF. Here the CDR3 DNA reads TGCGCCAGCAGCCACATCGGACAGGGCTCCTATAATTCACCCCTCCACTTT.

The chain is built from TRBV6-2 or TRBV6-3 and TRBJ1-4, with a weak D call TRBD1 (6 bases). There are 12 residues in the CDR3. From germline, CDR1 is MNHEY and CDR2 SVGEGT. V lost 5 bases and J 17 bases, leaving 18 bases between the germline ends. CDR3 DNA sequence: TGTGCCAGCAGTCTCGGGACATTTTCTCTTTTTTTT. Translated, it gives CASSLGTFSLFF.

The chain combines TRBV6-2 or TRBV6-3 with TRBJ2-2; D unresolved. The germline CDR1 and CDR2 sequences are MNHEY and SVGEGT. V was shortened by 4 bases and J by 0 bases, with 6 bases between the two germline ends. The CDR3 sequence is 14 residues long. CDR3 DNA sequence: TGTGCCAGCAGTTTTTCAGCGAACACCGGGGAGCTGTTTTTT. This translates into CASSFSANTGELFF.

V is TRBV6-2 or TRBV6-3 and J is TRBJ1-2; D is uncertain. V lost 2 bases and J lost 8, with 12 bases in between. The CDR3 runs to 13 residues. CDR1 and CDR2 from the germline V gene are MNHEY and SVGEGT. CDR3 DNA: TGTGCCAGCAGTTACCCGACGGTGGGGGGCTACACCTTC. Translation: CASSYPTVGGYTF.

A single count supports this clone. The chain recombines TRBV7-2 with TRBJ2-3; TRBD1 aligns across 12 bases. The V and J ends lost 5 bases and 1 base, in that order; junction bases with no gene match: 7. Per germline, CDR1 SGHTA and CDR2 FQGNSA. The CDR3 consists of 17 residues. The CDR3 is CASSRDRGRGGTDTQYF. DNA of the CDR3: TGTGCCAGCAGCCGGGACAGGGGGCGCGGTGGCACAGATACGCAGTATTTT.

The V gene is TRBV3-1 (or the pseudogene TRBV3-2), the J gene TRBJ1-6, with 8 bases fitting TRBD1. Germline V gene sequence: CDR1 LGHDT, CDR2 YNNKEL (reference sequence). The length of the CDR3 is 13 residues. The trim removed 4 bases at V and 12 bases at J, leaving 5 bases unmatched. Here the CDR3 reads CASSRLQGEPLHF. The CDR3 DNA follows: TGTGCCAGCAGCCGGTTACAGGGGGAACCCCTCCACTTT.

The chain combines TRBV7-2 with TRBJ1-2; 7 bases are a match to TRBD1. Germline V gene sequence: CDR1 SGHTA, CDR2 FQGNSA. The CDR3 runs to 13 residues. The ends lost 2 bases at V and 6 bases at J; junction bases unmatched: 3. This CDR3 reads CASSLLQGNGYTF. The CDR3 DNA follows: TGTGCCAGCAGCTTATTACAGGGGAATGGCTACACCTTC.

The chain is built from TRBV2 and TRBJ1-1, with a tentative D call TRBD1 (6 bases). CDR3 length: 10 amino acids. The V end was cut by 6 bases, the J end by 8 bases, with 7 bases between. Germline CDR1 SNHLY, CDR2 FYNNEI. The CDR3 protein is CASRGAEAFF. For the CDR3, the DNA is TGTGCCAGCAGGGGGGCAGAAGCTTTCTTT.

The chain couples TRBV29-1 to TRBJ2-5; 8 nucleotides match TRBD1. The germline gives CDR1 SQVTM, CDR2 ANQGSEA. The CDR3 consists of 13 residues. J gave up 1 base and V 4 bases, and 2 bases lay outside the gene matches. The CDR3 bases are TGCAGCGTTGGAGGACAGGGCCAAGAGACCCAGTACTTC. Residues: CSVGGQGQETQYF. Using reference TRBV29-1 and TRBJ2-5 for the parts outside the CDR3, the full variable domain is SAVISQKPSRDICQRGTSLTIQCQVDSQVTMMFWYRQQPGQSLTLIATANQGSEATYESGFVIDKFPISRPNLTFSTLTVSNMSPEDSSIYLCSVGGQGQETQYFGPGTRLLVL.

In DNA, the CDR3 is TGCGCCAGCAGGCGGGACAGGGGTCACGAGCAGTACTTC. This sequence encodes CASRRDRGHEQYF. The rearrangement joins TRBV10-1 to TRBJ2-7; 10 bases map to TRBD1. Germline V lookup: CDR1 WNHNN, CDR2 SYGVQD (reference sequence). CDR3 length equals 13 residues. J gave up 5 bases and V 6 bases, and 4 bases lay outside the gene matches.

The chain has TRBV7-2 and TRBJ2-3; D is uncertain. CDR3 length equals 13 residues. Germline CDR1 is SGHTA and CDR2 is FQGNSA. The germline V and J ends were trimmed by 1 base and 5 bases, with 7 bases remaining between them. The DNA of the CDR3 is TGTGCCAGCAGCTTAGGGCAGGTAGATACGCAGTATTTT. This codes for CASSLGQVDTQYF.

This chain links TRBV6-2 or TRBV6-3 with TRBJ2-4; the D is unclear. Germline loops: CDR1 MNHEY, CDR2 SVGEGT. Trimming cost V 6 bases and J 0 bases, with 12 bases left between them. This CDR3 is built from 15 residues. The CDR3 DNA is TGTGCCAGCAGCAGGAGCCAGATAGCCAAAAACATTCAGTACTTC. This sequence encodes CASSRSQIAKNIQYF.

The chain carries TRBV7-2 and TRBJ1-2; 8 nucleotides line up with TRBD1. The germline gives CDR1 SGHTA, CDR2 FQGNSA. With V trimmed by 1 base and J by 4 bases, 14 bases remained unmatched. The CDR3 loop spans 18 amino acids. CDR3 coding DNA: TGTGCCAGCAGCTTAGTCGTGTCGGCGGGACAGGCCTCCTATGGCTACACCTTC. This translates into CASSLVVSAGQASYGYTF.

CDR3 sequence: CASSLRTGDGYTF. The CDR3 coding sequence is TGTGCCAGCAGTCTAAGGACAGGGGATGGCTACACCTTC. The chain carries TRBV27 and TRBJ1-2; 9 positions match TRBD1. CDR1 MNHEY and CDR2 SMNVEV come from the germline V gene (reference sequence). Losses at the gene ends were 5 bases for V and 6 bases for J; bases not matched to a gene: 4. This CDR3 region has 13 residues.

This chain joins TRBV5-4 and TRBJ2-3; tentatively, D is TRBD2 (5 bases). The CDR3 has 18 amino acids. Germline V gene data show CDR1 as SGHNT and CDR2 as YYREEE (reference sequence). Trimming pared 2 bases from V and 0 bases from J, leaving 19 bases between. The CDR3 protein is CASSFTRRSRSSTDTQYF. CDR3 bases: TGTGCCAGCAGCTTTACTAGAAGGAGTCGCTCTAGCACAGATACGCAGTATTTT.

The chain has TRBV5-1 and TRBJ2-7; D is perhaps TRBD1 (6 bases). The V gene's germline CDR1 is SGHRS and CDR2 YFSETQ. This CDR3 has 15 residues. V gave up 3 bases and J gave up 0 bases, with 13 bases separating them. Written as DNA, the CDR3 is TGCGCCAGCAGCTACGGGACATCTAGCTCCTACGAGCAGTACTTC. It is translated as CASSYGTSSSYEQYF. The full variable domain, its missing parts supplied by reference TRBV5-1 and TRBJ2-7, is KAGVTQTPRYLIKTRGQQVTLSCSPISGHRSVSWYQQTPGQGLQFLFEYFSETQRNKGNFPGRFSGRQFSNSRSEMNVSTLELGDSALYLCASSYGTSSSYEQYFGPGTRLTVT.

The chain uses TRBV2 and TRBJ2-1; TRBD1 agrees at 7 bases. This CDR3 is 14 amino acids long. J gave up 8 bases and V 5 bases, and 9 bases lay outside the gene matches. CDR1 is SNHLY, CDR2 FYNNEI, per germline. The CDR3 DNA reads as TGTGCCAGCAGTTCTACAGGGGTGTGGGATGAGCAGTTCTTC. It yields the protein CASSSTGVWDEQFF.

V is TRBV10-3 and J is TRBJ1-2, with 7 bases lining up with TRBD1. Germline V gives CDR1 ENHRY, CDR2 SYGVKD. The CDR3 is made up of 14 amino acids. V shed 11 bases, J shed 6 bases, and the junction held 15 bases outside the gene matches. CDR3 DNA sequence: TGTGCCCACCTCGATCGACAGGGAAAGAATGGCTACACCTTC. Its protein is CAHLDRQGKNGYTF.